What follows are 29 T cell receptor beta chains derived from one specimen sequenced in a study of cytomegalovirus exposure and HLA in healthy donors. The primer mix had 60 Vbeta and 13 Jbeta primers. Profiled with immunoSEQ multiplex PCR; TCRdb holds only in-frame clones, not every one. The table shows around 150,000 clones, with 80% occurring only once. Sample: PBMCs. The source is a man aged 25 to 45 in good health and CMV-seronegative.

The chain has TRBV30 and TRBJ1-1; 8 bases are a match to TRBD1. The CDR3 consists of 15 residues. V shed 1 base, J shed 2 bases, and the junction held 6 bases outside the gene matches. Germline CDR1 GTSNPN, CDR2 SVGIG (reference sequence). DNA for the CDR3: TGTGCCTGGAGTGGAGGGACAGGTATAAACACTGAAGCTTTCTTT. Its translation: CAWSGGTGINTEAFF.

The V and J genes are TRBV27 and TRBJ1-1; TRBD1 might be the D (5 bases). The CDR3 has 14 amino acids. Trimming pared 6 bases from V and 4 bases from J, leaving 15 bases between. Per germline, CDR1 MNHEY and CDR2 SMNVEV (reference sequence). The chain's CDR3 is CASRTQGSGTEAFF. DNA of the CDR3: TGTGCCAGCAGGACCCAGGGATCGGGCACTGAAGCTTTCTTT.

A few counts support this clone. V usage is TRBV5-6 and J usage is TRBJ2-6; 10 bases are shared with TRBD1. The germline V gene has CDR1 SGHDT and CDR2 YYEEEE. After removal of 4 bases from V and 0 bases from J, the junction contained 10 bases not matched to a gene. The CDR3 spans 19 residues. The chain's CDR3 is CASSPPPGQGLSGANVLTF. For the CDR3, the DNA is TGTGCCAGCAGCCCCCCCCCGGGACAGGGGCTCTCTGGGGCCAACGTCCTGACTTTC. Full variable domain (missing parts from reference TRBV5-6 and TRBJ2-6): DAGVTQSPTHLIKTRGQQVTLRCSPKSGHDTVSWYQQALGQGPQFIFQYYEEEERQRGNFPDRFSGHQFPNYSSELNVNALLLGDSALYLCASSPPPGQGLSGANVLTFGAGSRLTVL.

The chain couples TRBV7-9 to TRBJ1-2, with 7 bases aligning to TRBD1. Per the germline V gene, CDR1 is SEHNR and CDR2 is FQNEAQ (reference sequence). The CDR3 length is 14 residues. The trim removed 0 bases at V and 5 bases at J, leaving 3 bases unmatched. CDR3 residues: CASSLAQGGYGYTF. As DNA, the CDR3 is TGTGCCAGCAGCTTAGCGCAGGGGGGATATGGCTACACCTTC.

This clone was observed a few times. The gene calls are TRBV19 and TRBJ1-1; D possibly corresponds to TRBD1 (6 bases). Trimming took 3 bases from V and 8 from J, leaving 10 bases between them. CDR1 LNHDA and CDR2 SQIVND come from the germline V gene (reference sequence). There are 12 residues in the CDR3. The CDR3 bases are TGTGCCAGTAGTATGAGGGGGAGAGAAGCTTTCTTT. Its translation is CASSMRGREAFF.

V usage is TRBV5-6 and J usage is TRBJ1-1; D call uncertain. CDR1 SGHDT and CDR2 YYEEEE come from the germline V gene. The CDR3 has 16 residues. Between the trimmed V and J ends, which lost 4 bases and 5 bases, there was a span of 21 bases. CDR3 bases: TGTGCCAGCAGCCGCCTTCTTTTACGGGTATGGACTGAAGCTTTCTTT. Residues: CASSRLLLRVWTEAFF.

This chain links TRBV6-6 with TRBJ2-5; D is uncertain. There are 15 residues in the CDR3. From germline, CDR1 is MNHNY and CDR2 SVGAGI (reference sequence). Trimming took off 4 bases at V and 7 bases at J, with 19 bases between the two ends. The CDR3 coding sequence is TGTGCCAGCAGTTCCTATTCCAGTGCCCTAGGGACCCAGTACTTC. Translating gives CASSSYSSALGTQYF.

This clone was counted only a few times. In DNA form, the CDR3 reads TGTGCCAGCAGCCTGGGCGGGGACAGTAGGAATTCACCCCTCCACTTT. It specifies CASSLGGDSRNSPLHF. V gene TRBV13 combines with J gene TRBJ1-6; 7 bases are shared with TRBD1. The V segment lost 5 bases and the J segment 7 bases; nucleotides outside the gene matches: 11. Germline values: CDR1 PRHDT, CDR2 FYEKMQ (reference sequence). The CDR3 consists of 16 residues.

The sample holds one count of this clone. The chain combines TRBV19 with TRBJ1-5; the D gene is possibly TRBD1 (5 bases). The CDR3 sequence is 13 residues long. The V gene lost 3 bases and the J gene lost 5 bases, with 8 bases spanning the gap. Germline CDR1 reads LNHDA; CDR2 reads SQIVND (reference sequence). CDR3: CASSMAGDQPQHF. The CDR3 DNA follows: TGTGCCAGTAGTATGGCGGGGGATCAGCCCCAGCATTTT.

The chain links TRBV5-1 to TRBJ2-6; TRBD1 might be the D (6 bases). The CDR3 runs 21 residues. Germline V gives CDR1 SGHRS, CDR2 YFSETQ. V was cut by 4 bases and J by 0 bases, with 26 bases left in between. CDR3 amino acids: CASSPNAVTGFGNSGANVLTF. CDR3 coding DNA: TGCGCCAGCAGCCCCAACGCCGTGACAGGCTTCGGGAACTCTGGGGCCAACGTCCTGACTTTC.

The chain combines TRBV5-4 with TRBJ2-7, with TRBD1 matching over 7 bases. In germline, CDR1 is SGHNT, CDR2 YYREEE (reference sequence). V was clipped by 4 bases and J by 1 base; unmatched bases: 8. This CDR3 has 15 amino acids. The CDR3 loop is CASSLTSGGSYEQYF. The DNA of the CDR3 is TGTGCCAGCAGCCTTACTTCAGGGGGATCCTACGAGCAGTACTTC.

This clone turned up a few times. The CDR3: CASSPGRRGHNQPQHF. CDR3 nucleotide sequence: TGTGCCAGCAGCCCTGGTCGGCGAGGACACAATCAGCCCCAGCATTTT. The chain combines TRBV7-2 with TRBJ1-5, with D perhaps matching TRBD1 (5 bases). The V gene's germline CDR1 is SGHTA and CDR2 FQGNSA. Trimming pared 5 bases from V and 3 bases from J, leaving 17 bases between. CDR3 length: 16 residues.

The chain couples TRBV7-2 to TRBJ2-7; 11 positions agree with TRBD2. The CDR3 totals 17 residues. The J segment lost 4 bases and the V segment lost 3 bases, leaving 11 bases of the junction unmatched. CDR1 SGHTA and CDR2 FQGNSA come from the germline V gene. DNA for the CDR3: TGTGCCAGCAGCTTCAAGGGGCTAGCGGGGGGACTTTACGAGCAGTACTTC. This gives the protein CASSFKGLAGGLYEQYF.

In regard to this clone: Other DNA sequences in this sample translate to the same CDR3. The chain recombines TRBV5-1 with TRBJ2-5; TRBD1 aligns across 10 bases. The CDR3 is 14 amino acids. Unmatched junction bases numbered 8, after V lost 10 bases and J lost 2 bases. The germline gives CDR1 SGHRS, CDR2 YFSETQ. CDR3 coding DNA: TGCGCCCCTGGGACAGGGGACCTTCAAGAGACCCAGTACTTC. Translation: CAPGTGDLQETQYF.

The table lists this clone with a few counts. CDR3 nucleotides: TGTGCCAGCAGCGCTTACCGGGACACTGGATTTGGCTACACCTTC. The encoded protein is CASSAYRDTGFGYTF. The V and J genes are TRBV9 and TRBJ1-2, with D tentatively TRBD1 (6 bases). CDR3 length equals 15 residues. CDR1 is SGDLS and CDR2 is YYNGEE in the germline V gene. V was trimmed by 3 bases and J by 7 bases, leaving 19 bases between them.

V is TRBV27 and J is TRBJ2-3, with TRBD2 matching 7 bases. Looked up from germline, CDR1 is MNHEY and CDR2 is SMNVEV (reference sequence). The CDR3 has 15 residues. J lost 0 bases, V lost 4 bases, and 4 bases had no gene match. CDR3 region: CASSSGGFSTDTQYF. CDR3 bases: TGTGCCAGCAGTTCGGGGGGTTTTAGCACAGATACGCAGTATTTT.

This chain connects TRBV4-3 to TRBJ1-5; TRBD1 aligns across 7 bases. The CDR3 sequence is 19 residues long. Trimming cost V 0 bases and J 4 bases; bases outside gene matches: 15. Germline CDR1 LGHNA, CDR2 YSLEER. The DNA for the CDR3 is TGCGCCAGCAGCCAAGATTATCCCGCTGACAGGGTGGTAAATCAGCCCCAGCATTTT. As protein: CASSQDYPADRVVNQPQHF.

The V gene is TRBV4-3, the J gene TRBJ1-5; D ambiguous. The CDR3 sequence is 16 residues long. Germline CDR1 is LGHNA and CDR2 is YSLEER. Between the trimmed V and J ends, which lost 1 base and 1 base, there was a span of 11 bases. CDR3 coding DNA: TGCGCCAGCAGCCAAGGGCTTACAGCCAGCAATCAGCCCCAGCATTTT. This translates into CASSQGLTASNQPQHF.

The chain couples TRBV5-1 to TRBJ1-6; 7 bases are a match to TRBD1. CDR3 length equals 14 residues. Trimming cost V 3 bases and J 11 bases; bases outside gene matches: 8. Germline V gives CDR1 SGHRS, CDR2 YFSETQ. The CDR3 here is CASSSAPGGAPLHF. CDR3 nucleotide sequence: TGCGCCAGCAGCTCGGCTCCAGGGGGTGCACCCCTCCACTTT.

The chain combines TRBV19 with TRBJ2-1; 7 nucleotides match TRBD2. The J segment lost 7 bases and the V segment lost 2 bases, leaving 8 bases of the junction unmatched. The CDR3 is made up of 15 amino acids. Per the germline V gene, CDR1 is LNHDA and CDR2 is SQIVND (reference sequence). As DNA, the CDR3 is TGTGCCAGTAGTATACCATGGGGGAGGGCAAATGAGCAGTTCTTC. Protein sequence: CASSIPWGRANEQFF.

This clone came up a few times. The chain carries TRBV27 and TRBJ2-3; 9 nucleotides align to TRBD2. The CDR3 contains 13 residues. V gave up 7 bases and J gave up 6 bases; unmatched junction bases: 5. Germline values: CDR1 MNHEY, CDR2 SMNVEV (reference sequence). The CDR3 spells CASKVSGGDTQYF. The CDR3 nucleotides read TGTGCCAGCAAAGTTAGCGGGGGCGATACGCAGTATTTT.

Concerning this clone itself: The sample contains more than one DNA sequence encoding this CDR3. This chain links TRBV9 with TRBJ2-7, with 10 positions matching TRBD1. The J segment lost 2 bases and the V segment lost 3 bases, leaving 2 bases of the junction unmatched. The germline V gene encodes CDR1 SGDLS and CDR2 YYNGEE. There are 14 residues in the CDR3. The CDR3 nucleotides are TGTGCCAGCAGCGCGGGACAGGGGACCTACGAGCAGTACTTC. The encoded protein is CASSAGQGTYEQYF.

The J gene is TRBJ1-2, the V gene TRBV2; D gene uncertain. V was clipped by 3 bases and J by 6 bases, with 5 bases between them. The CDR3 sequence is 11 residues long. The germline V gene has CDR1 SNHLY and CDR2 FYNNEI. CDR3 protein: CASSDSNGYTF. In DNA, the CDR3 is TGTGCCAGCAGTGATAGTAATGGCTACACCTTC.

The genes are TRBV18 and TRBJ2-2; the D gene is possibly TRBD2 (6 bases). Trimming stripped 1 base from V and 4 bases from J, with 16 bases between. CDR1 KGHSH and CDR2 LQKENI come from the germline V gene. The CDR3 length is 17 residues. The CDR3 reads CASSPLPSASLTGELFF. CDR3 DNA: TGTGCCAGCTCACCACTCCCTAGCGCCAGCCTCACCGGGGAGCTGTTTTTT.

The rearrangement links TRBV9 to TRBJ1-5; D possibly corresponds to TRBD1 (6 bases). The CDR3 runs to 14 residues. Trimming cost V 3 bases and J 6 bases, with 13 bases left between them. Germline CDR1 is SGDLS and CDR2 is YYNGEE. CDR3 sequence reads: CASSGAQGSQPQHF. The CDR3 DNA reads TGTGCCAGCAGCGGGGCTCAGGGGAGTCAGCCCCAGCATTTT.

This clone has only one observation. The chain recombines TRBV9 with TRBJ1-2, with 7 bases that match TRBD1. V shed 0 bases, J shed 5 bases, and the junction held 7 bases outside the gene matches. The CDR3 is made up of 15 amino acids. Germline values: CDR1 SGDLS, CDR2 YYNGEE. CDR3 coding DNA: TGTGCCAGCAGCGTAGCTGGGACAGAGTTATATGGCTACACCTTC. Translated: CASSVAGTELYGYTF.

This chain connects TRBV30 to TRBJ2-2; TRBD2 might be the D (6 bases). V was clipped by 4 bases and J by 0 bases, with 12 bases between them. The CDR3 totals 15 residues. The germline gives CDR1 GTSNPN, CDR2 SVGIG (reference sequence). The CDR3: CAWTLTRANTGELFF. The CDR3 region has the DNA TGTGCCTGGACCCTGACTAGGGCGAACACCGGGGAGCTGTTTTTT.

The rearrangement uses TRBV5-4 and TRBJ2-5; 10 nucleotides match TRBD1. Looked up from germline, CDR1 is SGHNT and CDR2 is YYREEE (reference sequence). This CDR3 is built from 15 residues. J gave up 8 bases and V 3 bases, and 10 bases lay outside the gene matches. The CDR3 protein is CASSSPGQGPGTQYF. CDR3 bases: TGTGCCAGCAGCTCTCCGGGACAGGGGCCCGGAACCCAGTACTTC.

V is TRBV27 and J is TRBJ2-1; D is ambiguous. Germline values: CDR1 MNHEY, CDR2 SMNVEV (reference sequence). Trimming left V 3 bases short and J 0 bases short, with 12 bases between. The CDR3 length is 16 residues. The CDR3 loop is CASSFIDGVSYNEQFF. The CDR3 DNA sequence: TGTGCCAGCAGTTTCATCGACGGAGTCTCCTACAATGAGCAGTTCTTC.